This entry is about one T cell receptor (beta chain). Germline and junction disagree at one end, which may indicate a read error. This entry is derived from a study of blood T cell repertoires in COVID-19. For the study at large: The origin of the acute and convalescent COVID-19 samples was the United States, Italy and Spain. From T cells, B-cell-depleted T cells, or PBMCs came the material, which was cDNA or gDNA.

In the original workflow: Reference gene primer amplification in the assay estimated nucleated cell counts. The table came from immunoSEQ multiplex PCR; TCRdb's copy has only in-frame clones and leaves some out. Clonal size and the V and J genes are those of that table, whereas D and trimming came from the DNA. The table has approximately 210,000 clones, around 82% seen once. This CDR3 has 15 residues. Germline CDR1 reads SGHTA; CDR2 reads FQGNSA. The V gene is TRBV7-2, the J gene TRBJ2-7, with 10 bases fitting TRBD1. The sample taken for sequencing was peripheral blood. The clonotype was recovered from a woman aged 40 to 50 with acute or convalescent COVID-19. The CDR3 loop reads CASSLGTGVNYEQYF. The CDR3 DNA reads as TGTGCCAGCAGTTTAGGGACAGGGGTTAACTACGAGCAGTACTTC. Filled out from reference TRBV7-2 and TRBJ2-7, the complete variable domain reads GAGVSQSPSNKVTEKGKDVELRCDPISGHTALYWYRQSLGQGLEFLIYFQGNSAPDKSGLPSDRFSAERTGGSVSTLTIQRTQQEDSAVYLCASSLGTGVNYEQYFGPGTRLTVT.